The next 22 T cell receptor beta chains were all read from a single sample in a study of cytotoxic CD8 clonotypes in ibrutinib-treated CLL. Only in-frame clones appear in the TCRdb table, and some are missing; sequencing was by immunoSEQ multiplex PCR. The table lists 250,000 to 350,000 clones, less than 85% of them singletons. The source was PBMCs, collected at disease progression, from a patient treated with ibrutinib. Receptors were obtained from a human donor with chronic lymphocytic leukemia.

The gene calls are TRBV5-6 and TRBJ2-3; D is perhaps TRBD2 (5 bases). Germline V gene data show CDR1 as SGHDT and CDR2 as YYEEEE. The CDR3 spans 14 residues. Trimming pared 0 bases from V and 8 bases from J, leaving 13 bases between. The CDR3 bases are TGTGCCAGCAGCTTGGCCTGGGAGTCTGGTACGCAGTATTTT. This sequence encodes CASSLAWESGTQYF.

The chain recombines TRBV10-3 with TRBJ2-1; perhaps TRBD2 as D (7 bases). Between the trimmed V and J ends, which lost 4 bases and 4 bases, there was a span of 14 bases. The length of the CDR3 is 15 residues. The germline CDR1 and CDR2 sequences are ENHRY and SYGVKD. The CDR3 DNA reads TGTGCCATCAGTGGGTGGGGAGGGGGGTACAATGAGCAGTTCTTC. Encoded protein: CAISGWGGGYNEQFF.

The chain has TRBV9 and TRBJ1-1; D remains ambiguous. CDR3 length: 14 amino acids. Germline V lookup: CDR1 SGDLS, CDR2 YYNGEE. V lost 3 bases and J 4 bases, leaving 13 bases between the germline ends. CDR3 nucleotide sequence: TGTGCCAGCAGCGAACTGGAGAAGGGCACTGAAGCTTTCTTT. Its protein product is CASSELEKGTEAFF.

The chain carries TRBV28 and TRBJ2-7; 10 bases agree with TRBD1. J gave up 3 bases and V 7 bases, and 9 bases lay outside the gene matches. Germline V gene lookup returns CDR1 MDHEN and CDR2 SYDVKM. This CDR3 is 15 amino acids long. CDR3 DNA: TGTGCCAGCACCCCAGGGACAGGGGCCCGCTACGAGCAGTACTTC. Protein: CASTPGTGARYEQYF.

The rearrangement links TRBV7-8 to TRBJ1-1, with D possibly TRBD1 on 5 matching bases. The CDR3 spans 15 residues. Trimming pared 2 bases from V and 0 bases from J, leaving 10 bases between. Germline V gives CDR1 SGHVS, CDR2 FQNEAQ. In nucleotides, the CDR3 is TGTGCCAGCAGCTTAAGTGGGGGTTTGAACACTGAAGCTTTCTTT. Protein: CASSLSGGLNTEAFF.

As concerns this clone: Other DNA sequences in this specimen translate into the identical CDR3. V is TRBV9 and J is TRBJ2-6, with D perhaps matching TRBD1 (5 bases). The germline V and J ends were trimmed by 2 bases and 1 base, with 7 bases remaining between them. CDR3 size: 15 residues. Germline CDR1 is SGDLS and CDR2 is YYNGEE. The CDR3 loop reads CASSVRGSGANVLTF. In DNA, the CDR3 is TGTGCCAGCAGCGTTAGGGGATCTGGGGCCAACGTCCTGACTTTC.

The chain recombines TRBV4-1 with TRBJ1-5, with TRBD1 matching over 7 bases. This CDR3 contains 17 residues. CDR1 is MGHRA and CDR2 is YSYEKL in the germline V gene. V shed 3 bases and J 0 bases; nucleotides not matched to a gene: 8. CDR3 nucleotides: TGCGCCAGCAGCCAGGGACAGTTCTATAATAGCAATCAGCCCCAGCATTTT. Translating gives CASSQGQFYNSNQPQHF.

The rearrangement joins TRBV7-2 to TRBJ2-5, with D tentatively TRBD2 (5 bases). The CDR3 length is 14 residues. Trimming removed 7 bases at V and 1 base at J, with 13 bases between. Germline loops: CDR1 SGHTA, CDR2 FQGNSA. CDR3 sequence reads: CASTLSAGQETQYF. CDR3 DNA sequence: TGTGCCAGCACCCTTTCTGCGGGCCAAGAGACCCAGTACTTC.

This chain connects TRBV25-1 to TRBJ1-5, with D unclear. Germline V gene sequence: CDR1 MGHDK, CDR2 SYGVNS. The CDR3 extends over 12 amino acids. Trimming left V 4 bases short and J 2 bases short, with 3 bases between. CDR3 residues: CASSVGNQPQHF. The CDR3 DNA reads TGTGCCAGCAGTGTCGGCAATCAGCCCCAGCATTTT.

The CDR3 is CASSPWTDHNSPLHF. The CDR3, as DNA: TGTGCCAGCTCACCGTGGACAGATCATAATTCACCCCTCCACTTT. This chain connects TRBV18 to TRBJ1-6; D is possibly TRBD1 (6 bases). CDR1 is KGHSH, CDR2 LQKENI, per germline. V was pared by 3 bases and J by 5 bases, with 11 bases between. The length of the CDR3 is 15 residues.

The rearrangement joins TRBV5-1 to TRBJ2-7, with D unresolved. Per germline, CDR1 SGHRS and CDR2 YFSETQ. The CDR3 covers 14 residues. V lost 4 bases and J 3 bases, leaving 14 bases between the germline ends. In DNA, the CDR3 is TGCGCCAGCAGCCCCGGGCAGGCGTTCTACGAGCAGTACTTC. Translated, it gives CASSPGQAFYEQYF.

V is TRBV4-1 and J is TRBJ2-7; D might be TRBD1 (6 bases). Germline lookup yields CDR1 MGHRA and CDR2 YSYEKL. Trimming stripped 2 bases from V and 4 bases from J, with 15 bases between. CDR3 length: 15 residues. This CDR3 is CASSQLGAVRYEQYF. The CDR3, as DNA: TGCGCCAGCAGCCAACTGGGGGCCGTTAGGTACGAGCAGTACTTC.

This clone appeared a single time. This chain joins TRBV10-3 and TRBJ2-3, with D perhaps TRBD1 (6 bases). This CDR3 region has 14 residues. In germline, CDR1 is ENHRY, CDR2 SYGVKD. Trimming stripped 6 bases from V and 3 bases from J, with 13 bases between. CDR3 nucleotides: TGTGCCATCAGCGGCAGGGGTATGACAGATACGCAGTATTTT. It codes for CAISGRGMTDTQYF.

This clone was detected only a few times. The V gene is TRBV9, the J gene TRBJ2-2, with D perhaps matching TRBD1 (6 bases). The V end lost 2 bases, the J end lost 7 bases, and 12 bases lay between the germline ends. Germline V lookup: CDR1 SGDLS, CDR2 YYNGEE. This CDR3 has 14 residues. The CDR3 DNA reads as TGTGCCAGCAGCGTCCCCCGAGGGGGCGGGGAGCTGTTTTTT. It encodes CASSVPRGGGELFF.

The chain combines TRBV19 with TRBJ2-5; 9 bases line up with TRBD1. The CDR3 extends over 15 amino acids. Germline CDR1 is LNHDA and CDR2 is SQIVND (reference sequence). V gave up 6 bases and J gave up 7 bases; unmatched junction bases: 12. The CDR3 spells CASREGQGPRATQYF. The CDR3, as DNA: TGTGCCAGTAGGGAGGGACAGGGACCAAGGGCGACCCAGTACTTC.

V gene TRBV6-1 combines with J gene TRBJ1-2; 9 bases match TRBD1. CDR3 length: 15 amino acids. CDR1 and CDR2 from the germline V gene are MNHNS and SASEGT. The ends lost 4 bases at V and 4 bases at J; junction bases unmatched: 7. This CDR3 is CASSVDRGLVYGYTF. The CDR3 DNA reads TGTGCCAGCAGTGTGGACAGGGGTCTTGTCTATGGCTACACCTTC.

V gene TRBV29-1 combines with J gene TRBJ2-2; D uncertain. Germline V gene data show CDR1 as SQVTM and CDR2 as ANQGSEA. V gave up 7 bases and J gave up 0 bases, with 12 bases separating them. The length of the CDR3 is 14 residues. The CDR3 region is CSAGVTANTGELFF. The CDR3 nucleotides read TGCAGCGCTGGAGTTACCGCGAACACCGGGGAGCTGTTTTTT.

This clone was recorded only once. The chain is built from TRBV5-4 and TRBJ2-7; TRBD1 matches at 7 bases. The CDR3 runs 13 residues. V lost 4 bases, J lost 5 bases, and 6 bases stayed unmatched. CDR1 and CDR2 from the germline V gene are SGHNT and YYREEE (reference sequence). The CDR3 spells CASSLDRIHEQYF. The CDR3 nucleotides are TGTGCCAGCAGCCTGGACAGGATCCACGAGCAGTACTTC.

This chain links TRBV11-2 with TRBJ1-1, with no clear D. Between the trimmed V and J ends, which lost 1 base and 5 bases, there was a span of 14 bases. The CDR3 covers 15 residues. The germline V gene has CDR1 SGHAT and CDR2 FQNNGV. CDR3 amino acids: CASSLARPLGTEAFF. CDR3 bases: TGTGCCAGCAGCTTAGCTAGGCCCTTGGGGACTGAAGCTTTCTTT.

The V call is TRBV6-1, the J call TRBJ1-1; D might be TRBD1 (5 bases). The V end lost 5 bases, the J end lost 8 bases, and 9 bases lay between the germline ends. Germline lookup yields CDR1 MNHNS and CDR2 SASEGT. The CDR3 has 11 residues. The CDR3 sequence is CASSMGVEAFF. In DNA, the CDR3 is TGTGCCAGCAGTATGGGGGTGGAAGCTTTCTTT.

This chain joins TRBV9 and TRBJ2-3; no definite D call. Between the trimmed V and J ends, which lost 1 base and 0 bases, there was a span of 6 bases. CDR1 is SGDLS, CDR2 YYNGEE, per germline. The CDR3 loop spans 14 amino acids. The CDR3 is CASSVFASTDTQYF. The DNA for the CDR3 is TGTGCCAGCAGCGTATTTGCTAGCACAGATACGCAGTATTTT.

This chain joins TRBV2 and TRBJ1-1; D is unclear. V was shortened by 7 bases and J by 1 base, with 13 bases between the two germline ends. Germline assignment: CDR1 SNHLY and CDR2 FYNNEI. This CDR3 has 14 amino acids. The CDR3 DNA reads as TGTGCCAGCATTTTTTCTACGGCGAACACTGAAGCTTTCTTT. This encodes CASIFSTANTEAFF.